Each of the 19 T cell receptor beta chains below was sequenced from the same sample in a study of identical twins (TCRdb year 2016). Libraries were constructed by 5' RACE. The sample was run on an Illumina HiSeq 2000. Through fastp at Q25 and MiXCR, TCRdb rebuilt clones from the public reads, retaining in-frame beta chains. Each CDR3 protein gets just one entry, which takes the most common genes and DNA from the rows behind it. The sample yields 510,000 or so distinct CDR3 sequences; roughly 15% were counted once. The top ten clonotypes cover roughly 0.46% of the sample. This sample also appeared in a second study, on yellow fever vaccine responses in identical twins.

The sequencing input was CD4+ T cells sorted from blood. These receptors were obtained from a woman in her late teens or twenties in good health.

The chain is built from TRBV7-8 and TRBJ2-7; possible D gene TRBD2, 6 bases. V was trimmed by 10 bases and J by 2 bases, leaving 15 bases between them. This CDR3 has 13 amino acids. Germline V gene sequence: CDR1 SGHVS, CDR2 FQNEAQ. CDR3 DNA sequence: TGTGCCACAAGCGGCGGGAAAGCCTACGAGCAGTACTTC. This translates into CATSGGKAYEQYF.

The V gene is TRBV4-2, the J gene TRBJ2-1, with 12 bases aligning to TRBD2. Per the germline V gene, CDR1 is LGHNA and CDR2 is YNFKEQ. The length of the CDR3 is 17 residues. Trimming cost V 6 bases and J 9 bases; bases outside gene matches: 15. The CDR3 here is CASSYRLAGALTVEQFF. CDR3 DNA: TGTGCCAGCAGTTACAGACTAGCGGGGGCCCTTACTGTTGAGCAGTTCTTC.

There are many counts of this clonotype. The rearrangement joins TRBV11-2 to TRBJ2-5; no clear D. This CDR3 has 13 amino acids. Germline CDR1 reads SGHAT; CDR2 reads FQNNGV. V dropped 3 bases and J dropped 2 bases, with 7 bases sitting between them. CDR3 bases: TGTGCCAGCAGCTTGGCAGCGCAAGAGACCCAGTACTTC. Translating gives CASSLAAQETQYF.

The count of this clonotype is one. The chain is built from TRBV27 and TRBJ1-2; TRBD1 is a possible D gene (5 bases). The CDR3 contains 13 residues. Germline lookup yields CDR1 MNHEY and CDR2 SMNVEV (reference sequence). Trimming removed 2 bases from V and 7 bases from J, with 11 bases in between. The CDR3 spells CASSLIRGGGYTF. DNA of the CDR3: TGTGCCAGCAGTTTAATAAGGGGTGGTGGCTACACCTTC.

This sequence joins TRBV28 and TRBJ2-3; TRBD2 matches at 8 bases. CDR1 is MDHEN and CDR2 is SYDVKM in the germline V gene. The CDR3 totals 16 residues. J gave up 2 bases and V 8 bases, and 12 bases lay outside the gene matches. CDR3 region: CASPPETSGNTDTQYF. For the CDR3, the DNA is TGTGCCAGCCCGCCAGAAACTAGCGGAAACACAGATACGCAGTATTTT.

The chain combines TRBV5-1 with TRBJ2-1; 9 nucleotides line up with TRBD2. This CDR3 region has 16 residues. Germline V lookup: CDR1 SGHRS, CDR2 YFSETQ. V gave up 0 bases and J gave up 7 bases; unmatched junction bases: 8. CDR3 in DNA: TGCGCCAGCAGCTTGGGTCTAGCGGGGCTCTGGAATGAGCAGTTCTTC. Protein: CASSLGLAGLWNEQFF.

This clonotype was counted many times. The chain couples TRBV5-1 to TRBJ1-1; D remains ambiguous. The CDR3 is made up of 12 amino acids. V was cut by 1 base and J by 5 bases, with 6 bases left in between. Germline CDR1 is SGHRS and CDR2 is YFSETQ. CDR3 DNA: TGCGCCAGCAGCTTGCTAGGGACTGAAGCTTTCTTT. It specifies CASSLLGTEAFF.

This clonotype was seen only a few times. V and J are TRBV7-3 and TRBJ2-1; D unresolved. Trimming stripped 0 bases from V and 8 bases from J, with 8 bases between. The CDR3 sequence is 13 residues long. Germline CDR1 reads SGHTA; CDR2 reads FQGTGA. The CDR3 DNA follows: TGTGCCAGCAGCTTAACCCGGTACGATGAGCAGTTCTTC. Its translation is CASSLTRYDEQFF.

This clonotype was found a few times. CDR3 sequence reads: CASSLQTSGSTDTQYF. CDR3 nucleotides: TGCGCCAGCAGCCTCCAGACTAGCGGGAGCACAGATACGCAGTATTTT. The chain links TRBV5-1 to TRBJ2-3; 10 bases map to TRBD2. CDR3 length equals 16 residues. V was pared by 4 bases and J by 0 bases, with 5 bases of the junction left unmatched. Germline V gives CDR1 SGHRS, CDR2 YFSETQ.

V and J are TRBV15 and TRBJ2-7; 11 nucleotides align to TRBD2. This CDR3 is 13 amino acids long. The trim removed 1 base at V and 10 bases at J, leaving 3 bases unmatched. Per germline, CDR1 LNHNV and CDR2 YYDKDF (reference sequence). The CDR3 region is CATSRVAGGGQYF. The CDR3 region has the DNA TGTGCCACCAGCAGAGTAGCGGGAGGGGGTCAGTACTTC.

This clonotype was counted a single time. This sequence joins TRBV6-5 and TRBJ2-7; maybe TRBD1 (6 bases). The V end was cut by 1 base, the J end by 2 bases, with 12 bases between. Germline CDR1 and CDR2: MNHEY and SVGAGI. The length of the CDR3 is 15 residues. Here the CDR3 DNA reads TGTGCCAGCAGTTACTTAACCGGACAGACCTACGAGCAGTACTTC. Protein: CASSYLTGQTYEQYF.

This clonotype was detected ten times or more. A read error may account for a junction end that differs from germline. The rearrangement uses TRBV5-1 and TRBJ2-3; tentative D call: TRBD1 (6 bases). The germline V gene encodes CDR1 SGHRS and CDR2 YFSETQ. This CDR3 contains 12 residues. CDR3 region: CASSLGGDTQYF. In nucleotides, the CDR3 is TGTGCCAGCAGCTTAGGGGGAGATACGCAGTATTTT.

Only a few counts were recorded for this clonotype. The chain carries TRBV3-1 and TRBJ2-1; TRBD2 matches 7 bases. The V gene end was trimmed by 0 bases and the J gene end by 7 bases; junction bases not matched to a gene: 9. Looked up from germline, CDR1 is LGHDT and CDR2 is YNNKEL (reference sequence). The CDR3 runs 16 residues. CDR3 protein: CASSQDLASGGNEQFF. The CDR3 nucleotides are TGTGCCAGCAGCCAAGATCTAGCTAGCGGAGGAAATGAGCAGTTCTTC.

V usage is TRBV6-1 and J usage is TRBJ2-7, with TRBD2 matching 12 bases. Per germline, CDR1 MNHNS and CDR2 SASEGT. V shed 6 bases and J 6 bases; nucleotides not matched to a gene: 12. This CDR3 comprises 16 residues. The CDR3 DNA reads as TGTGCCAGCAGCGGACTAGCGGGGACCTCCCACGGCGAGCAGTACGTC. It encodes CASSGLAGTSHGEQYV.

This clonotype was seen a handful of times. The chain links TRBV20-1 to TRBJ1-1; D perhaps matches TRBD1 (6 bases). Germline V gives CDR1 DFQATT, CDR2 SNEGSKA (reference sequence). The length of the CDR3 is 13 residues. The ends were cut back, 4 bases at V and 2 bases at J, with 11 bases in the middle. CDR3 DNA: TGCAGTGCTACCGGGACATTTAACACTGAAGCTTTCTTT. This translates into CSATGTFNTEAFF.

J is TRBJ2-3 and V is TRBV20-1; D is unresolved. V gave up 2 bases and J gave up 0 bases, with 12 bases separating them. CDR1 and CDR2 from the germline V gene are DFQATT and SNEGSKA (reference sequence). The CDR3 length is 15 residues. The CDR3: CSARKALTSTDTQYF. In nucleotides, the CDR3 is TGCAGTGCTAGAAAGGCGCTAACTAGCACAGATACGCAGTATTTT.

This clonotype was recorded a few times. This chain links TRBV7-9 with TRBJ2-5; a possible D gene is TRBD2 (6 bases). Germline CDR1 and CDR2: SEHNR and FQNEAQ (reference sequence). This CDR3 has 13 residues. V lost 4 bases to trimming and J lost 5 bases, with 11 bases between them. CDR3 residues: CASSYGTPETQYF. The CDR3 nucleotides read TGTGCCAGCAGCTACGGGACTCCTGAGACCCAGTACTTC.

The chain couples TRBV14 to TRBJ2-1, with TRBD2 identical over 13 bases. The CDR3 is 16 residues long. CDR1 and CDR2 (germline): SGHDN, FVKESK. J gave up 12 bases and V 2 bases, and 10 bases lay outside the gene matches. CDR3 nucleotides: TGTGCCAGCAGCCAAATACCGGGACTAGCGGGGATACCGCAGTTCTTC. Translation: CASSQIPGLAGIPQFF. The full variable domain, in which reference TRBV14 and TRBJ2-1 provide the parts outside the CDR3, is EAGVTQFPSHSVIEKGQTVTLRCDPISGHDNLYWYRRVMGKEIKFLLHFVKESKQDESGMPNNRFLAERTGGTYSTLKVQPAELEDSGVYFCASSQIPGLAGIPQFFGPGTRLTVL.

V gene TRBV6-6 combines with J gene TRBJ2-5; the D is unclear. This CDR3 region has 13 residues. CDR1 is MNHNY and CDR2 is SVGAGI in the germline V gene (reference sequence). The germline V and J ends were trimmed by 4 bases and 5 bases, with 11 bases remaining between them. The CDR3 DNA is TGTGCCAGCAGTTCCTACTTGGAGGAGACCCAGTACTTC. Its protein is CASSSYLEETQYF.